Given below is one T cell receptor beta chain in context. Its antigen is unidentified. The V and J ends lost 5 bases and 3 bases, in that order; junction bases with no gene match: 3. The V gene's germline CDR1 is SEHNR and CDR2 FQNEAQ (reference sequence). There are 13 residues in the CDR3. CDR3 and TCR beta VDJ profiling relied on genomic DNA as the template. MiXCR, applied by TCRdb to the reads, yields one record per CDR3 protein. The sample has tens of thousands of distinct CDR3 sequences; about 73% are singletons. This sample is drawn from a study of CD8+CD57+ T cells in acquired aplastic anemia. Overall study: The DNA of sorted CD4+ and CD8+ cells averaged around 3 ug.

The study's findings and limits: Shared by patients and controls, almost 30 CD8+ CDR3s were abundant in patients.

The specimen was sorted CD4+, CD8+, or CD8+CD57+ T cells (not recorded which) from PBMCs. The chain has TRBV7-9 and TRBJ2-7, with TRBD1 identical over 8 bases. This clonotype was sampled from a human donor in good health, serving as a control. CDR3 loop: CASSPQGGYEQYF. CDR3 nucleotide sequence: TGTGCCAGCAGCCCACAGGGGGGCTACGAGCAGTACTTC.